One sample yielded the 23 T cell receptor beta chains listed below, sequenced in a study of cytomegalovirus exposure and HLA in healthy donors. It was with 60 Vbeta and 13 Jbeta primers that the PCR ran. Assay: immunoSEQ multiplex PCR; the TCRdb copy retains only in-frame clones and omits some. Here the sample spans around 200,000 clones, around 77% being singletons. Sequencing was performed on PBMCs. These receptors were taken from a female donor in good health and CMV-seronegative.

The chain has TRBV28 and TRBJ2-7, with TRBD1 matching over 7 bases. CDR1 and CDR2 (germline): MDHEN, SYDVKM. V dropped 7 bases and J dropped 3; count of bases not matched to a gene: 15. The CDR3 is 16 amino acids. DNA of the CDR3: TGTGCCAGCATCCTCAAAGGGCCGACAGGGAGCTACGAGCAGTACTTC. Translating gives CASILKGPTGSYEQYF.

This chain uses TRBV7-9 with TRBJ2-5; weak D call: TRBD2 (5 bases). The CDR3 runs to 14 residues. The germline CDR1 and CDR2 sequences are SEHNR and FQNEAQ (reference sequence). Trimming took 2 bases from V and 0 from J, leaving 7 bases between them. CDR3 region: CASSLHGDQETQYF. CDR3 nucleotide sequence: TGTGCCAGCAGCTTACACGGGGACCAAGAGACCCAGTACTTC.

The gene calls are TRBV28 and TRBJ1-5, with 7 bases identical to TRBD1. The CDR3 spans 15 residues. V was pared by 2 bases and J by 2 bases, with 3 bases of the junction left unmatched. The germline CDR1 and CDR2 sequences are MDHEN and SYDVKM. The CDR3 coding sequence is TGTGCCAGCAGTTTAAACAGGGGCGGCAATCAGCCCCAGCATTTT. As protein: CASSLNRGGNQPQHF.

Only one count was recorded for this clone. The chain is built from TRBV28 and TRBJ1-6, with D possibly matching TRBD1 (6 bases). Looked up from germline, CDR1 is MDHEN and CDR2 is SYDVKM. Trimming cost V 1 base and J 7 bases, with 14 bases left between them. The CDR3 loop spans 16 amino acids. The CDR3 region is CASSLSPYTGNSPLHF. The CDR3 DNA reads as TGTGCCAGCAGTTTATCCCCCTATACAGGGAATTCACCCCTCCACTTT.

The chain couples TRBV11-3 to TRBJ2-3; the D gene is possibly TRBD1 (6 bases). This CDR3 contains 15 residues. Trimming shortened V by 4 bases and J by 0 bases, and 11 bases separated the two germline ends. CDR1 SGHNT and CDR2 YENEEA come from the germline V gene. The CDR3 sequence: CASSSGQTSTDTQYF. The DNA for the CDR3 is TGTGCCAGCAGCTCCGGACAGACTAGCACAGATACGCAGTATTTT.

The J gene is TRBJ2-1, the V gene TRBV19; D gene uncertain. The ends were cut back, 8 bases at V and 10 bases at J, with 12 bases in the middle. There are 11 residues in the CDR3. Germline V gene data show CDR1 as LNHDA and CDR2 as SQIVND (reference sequence). The CDR3 nucleotides read TGTGCCAGTCTTTTACCGAGAGAGCAGTTCTTC. It yields the protein CASLLPREQFF.

This chain connects TRBV6-5 to TRBJ1-5; 9 positions match TRBD1. The V gene end was trimmed by 7 bases and the J gene end by 3 bases; junction bases not matched to a gene: 7. Per germline, CDR1 MNHEY and CDR2 SVGAGI. This CDR3 has 15 amino acids. The CDR3 here is CASNRDRDSNQPQHF. The CDR3 DNA sequence: TGTGCCAGCAACCGGGACAGGGACTCCAATCAGCCCCAGCATTTT.

The chain employs TRBV28 and TRBJ1-3, with a possible D match to TRBD1 (5 bases). Germline lookup yields CDR1 MDHEN and CDR2 SYDVKM. The CDR3 totals 14 residues. Trimming took 6 bases from V and 0 from J, leaving 9 bases between them. The DNA for the CDR3 is TGTGCCAGCAGACCTACAGGCTCTGGAAACACCATATATTTT. Translating gives CASRPTGSGNTIYF.

A single count supports this clone. The chain joins TRBV30 to TRBJ2-5, with 7 bases lining up with TRBD1. Trimming took 4 bases from V and 1 from J; bases not matched to a gene: 0. CDR1 GTSNPN and CDR2 SVGIG come from the germline V gene (reference sequence). CDR3 length: 12 amino acids. The CDR3 DNA sequence: TGTGCCTGGAAGGGGGCCCAAGAGACCCAGTACTTC. Protein product: CAWKGAQETQYF.

About this clone itself: Its ends do not fully match the called genes, so a read error is possible. V usage is TRBV7-9 and J usage is TRBJ2-5; TRBD1 matches at 10 bases. Germline V gene data show CDR1 as SEHNR and CDR2 as FQNEAQ (reference sequence). The CDR3 runs 15 residues. CDR3 coding DNA: TGTTCCAGCAGGCCCCCCGGGACAGGGGTCGAGACCCAGTACTTC. This codes for CSSRPPGTGVETQYF.

The V gene is TRBV6-4, the J gene TRBJ1-2, with 9 bases that match TRBD1. The V gene's germline CDR1 is MRHNA and CDR2 SNTAGT. This CDR3 comprises 14 residues. Trimming at V came to 0 bases and at J to 4 bases, leaving 0 bases not matched to a gene. The CDR3 DNA is TGTGCCAGCAGTGACTCGGGACAGGGCTATGGCTACACCTTC. It codes for CASSDSGQGYGYTF.

The chain has TRBV6-5 and TRBJ1-5; D remains ambiguous. The CDR3 is 13 amino acids. The V gene's germline CDR1 is MNHEY and CDR2 SVGAGI. The V end was cut by 2 bases, the J end by 5 bases, with 7 bases between. In DNA form, the CDR3 reads TGTGCCAGCAGTTACAGCTTAGATCAGCCCCAGCATTTT. This codes for CASSYSLDQPQHF.

The rearrangement uses TRBV28 and TRBJ2-7, with TRBD1 matching over 7 bases. Germline V CDR1 and CDR2: MDHEN, SYDVKM. Trimming took 6 bases from V and 2 from J; bases not matched to a gene: 13. The length of the CDR3 is 16 residues. In nucleotides, the CDR3 is TGTGCCAGCAGCACCTCCGGGACAGCAAACCCCTACGAGCAGTACTTC. Translated, it gives CASSTSGTANPYEQYF.

The V and J genes are TRBV14 and TRBJ1-6, with D unresolved. Germline CDR1 SGHDN, CDR2 FVKESK. The ends were cut back, 2 bases at V and 0 bases at J, with 17 bases in the middle. The CDR3 length is 19 residues. The CDR3 nucleotides read TGTGCCAGCAGCCAAATCCCGGTGGTTTTTAGCTCCTATAATTCACCCCTCCACTTT. Its protein product is CASSQIPVVFSSYNSPLHF.

This chain joins TRBV29-1 and TRBJ1-1; D remains ambiguous. Germline V gene data show CDR1 as SQVTM and CDR2 as ANQGSEA. Between the trimmed V and J ends, which lost 2 bases and 3 bases, there was a span of 7 bases. This CDR3 comprises 12 residues. CDR3 in amino acids: CSVERTDTEAFF. CDR3 coding DNA: TGCAGCGTTGAAAGAACAGACACTGAAGCTTTCTTT.

For this clone: The junction departs from the called germline gene at one end, perhaps through a read error. CDR3 protein: CASGLTGGSHEQYF. DNA for the CDR3: TGTGCCAGCGGCTTGACAGGGGGCTCCCACGAGCAGTACTTC. The chain recombines TRBV7-2 with TRBJ2-7; the match to TRBD1 covers 10 bases. Germline CDR1 and CDR2: SGHTA and FQGNSA. There are 14 residues in the CDR3.

The table lists this clone with a count of one. The chain links TRBV6-5 to TRBJ2-2; D is possibly TRBD1 (6 bases). Trimming took 8 bases from V and 2 from J, leaving 15 bases between them. Per the germline V gene, CDR1 is MNHEY and CDR2 is SVGAGI. The CDR3 length is 15 residues. Written as DNA, the CDR3 is TGTGCCAGCGGATCACAGGGACGAAACACCGGGGAGCTGTTTTTT. Translating it yields CASGSQGRNTGELFF.

With respect to this clone: An end of the junction differs from the germline gene, which may be a read error. Other DNA sequences within the sample encode an identical CDR3. V gene TRBV30 combines with J gene TRBJ1-1; D unresolved. The CDR3 is 12 residues long. In germline, CDR1 is GTSNPN, CDR2 SVGIG (reference sequence). The CDR3 DNA sequence: TGTGCTCATGTGGGGAGGTCCCCTGAAGCCTTCTTT. Translating gives CAHVGRSPEAFF.

The CDR3 bases are TGCAGCGTTCACCTGACAGGGGATTCCTACGAGCAGTACTTC. Amino acids: CSVHLTGDSYEQYF. The chain combines TRBV29-1 with TRBJ2-7; 8 nucleotides align to TRBD1. The V segment lost 5 bases and the J segment 1 base; nucleotides outside the gene matches: 7. Germline-derived CDR1 and CDR2 are SQVTM and ANQGSEA. This CDR3 is built from 14 residues.

V gene TRBV5-4 combines with J gene TRBJ1-2; D is possibly TRBD1 (6 bases). CDR3 length: 13 residues. Trimming removed 2 bases from V and 6 bases from J, with 11 bases in between. Per germline, CDR1 SGHNT and CDR2 YYREEE (reference sequence). As DNA, the CDR3 is TGTGCCAGCAGCTTAAACAGGGTGGATGGCTACACCTTC. Residues: CASSLNRVDGYTF.

This chain links TRBV19 with TRBJ2-7; 9 bases map to TRBD1. The V segment lost 7 bases and the J segment 6 bases; nucleotides outside the gene matches: 13. This CDR3 has 15 residues. In germline, CDR1 is LNHDA, CDR2 SQIVND (reference sequence). In nucleotides, the CDR3 is TGTGCCAGTATTGATACCGGGACAGGGTTCCGCGAGCAGTACTTC. Translating it yields CASIDTGTGFREQYF. The whole variable domain, remainder taken from reference TRBV19 and TRBJ2-7, is DGGITQSPKYLFRKEGQNVTLSCEQNLNHDAMYWYRQDPGQGLRLIYYSQIVNDFQKGDIAEGYSVSREKKESFPLTVTSAQKNPTAFYLCASIDTGTGFREQYFGPGTRLTVT.

J is TRBJ2-1 and V is TRBV2; TRBD2 matches at 15 bases. Trimming cost V 6 bases and J 12 bases; bases outside gene matches: 3. From germline, CDR1 is SNHLY and CDR2 FYNNEI. This CDR3 region has 13 residues. CDR3 DNA: TGTGCCAGCAGAGGGACTAGCGGGAGGCCGCAGTTCTTC. It translates to CASRGTSGRPQFF.

This clone appeared once. This rearrangement joins TRBV7-2 to TRBJ2-1, with a weak D call TRBD2 (5 bases). Trimming took off 0 bases at V and 2 bases at J, with 11 bases between the two ends. From germline, CDR1 is SGHTA and CDR2 FQGNSA. This CDR3 region has 16 residues. Here the CDR3 reads CASSLARRGTYNEQFF. In nucleotides, the CDR3 is TGTGCCAGCAGCTTAGCGCGTCGGGGAACCTACAATGAGCAGTTCTTC.